This T cell receptor beta chain was sequenced in a study of T cells in Graves' hyperthyroidism and ophthalmopathy (dated by TCRdb to the late 2010s). Regarding the study in general: To identify distinguishing TCR V-J signatures, a discovery cohort of roughly 100 patients was used, comprising 43 with Graves' ophthalmopathy and approximately 58 with stable Graves' hyperthyroidism. The 100 discovery patients were randomly split 7:3 into training and test sets. After sampling, hyperthyroidism patients received methimazole starting at 30 mg daily, and ophthalmopathy patients received high-dose intravenous methylprednisolone. The paper describes TCR Vbeta CDR3 sequencing of 120 to 150 peripheral blood samples, made up of fewer than 50 ophthalmopathy patients, approximately 76 hyperthyroidism patients and 17 progressor patients. Prospective prediction of ophthalmopathy was tested in an independent validation cohort consisting of 18 hyperthyroidism patients and around 17 patients who later progressed to ophthalmopathy. The study also compared thyroid tissue and blood T-cell repertoires from more than five Graves' hyperthyroidism patients. General conclusions and limits of the study: In validation, the model predicted progression to ophthalmopathy a median of roughly 6.2 months before onset, with approximately 68% sensitivity and roughly 73% specificity. Most expanded thyroid clonotypes (frequency above 0.001) were also detected in blood, suggesting blood repertoires may reflect thyroid immune responses. No statistical method was used to set the sample size in advance, and investigators knew the group allocation. A model built on a 13 V-J signature distinguished ophthalmopathy from stable hyperthyroidism, reaching about 88% sensitivity and 81% to 83% specificity in cross-validation and 80%/75% in testing.

Taken from the germline V gene (reference sequence), the CDR1 and CDR2 loops are LNHDA and SQIVND. Germline trimming: 3 bases from V, 0 bases from J; junction bases outside gene matches: 10. The cysteine opens and the phenylalanine closes a CDR3 of 17 amino acids. The read is trimmed to its CDR3 DNA, 51 bases read in frame from base 1. The TCR beta CDR3 regions were amplified from RNA transcripts. The TCR CDR3 was subjected to a first round of RT-PCR using the HTBI primer set and the Qiagen OneStep RT-PCR kit. A second multiplex PCR round built the libraries, followed by size selection and purification. The libraries were sequenced on an Illumina HiSeq2000 using paired-end 100 bp reads. Per the source publication's procedure: SOAPnuke was used to process the raw data, throwing out any read that contained adapters or uncalled bases, had a mean Phred below 15, or lacked an exact constant-primer or identifier match. COPE v1.2.5 was used to merge the high-quality paired reads, and each unique nucleotide sequence was defined as a clonotype. Clonotypes were aligned to IMGT TRBV, TRBD and TRBJ reference segments using MiTCR v1.1. The analysis was restricted to V-J combinations with a frequency above 0.0001, which together covered about 99% of the repertoires. A TCS score was defined as the ratio of F50 (clonal expansion) to E x V (chaos), with BLOSUM62-based TCRdist applied between CDR3 peptides within each V-J. Welch's t-statistics and random forest reduced fewer than 550 V-J features to roughly 13, which were used in a naive Bayes classifier (R e1071). The Morisita-Horn index was used to measure how similar the thyroid and blood repertoires were. Clones were called with MiXCR by TCRdb after fastp trimmed the public reads at Q25, and only in-frame beta chains were retained. Identical CDR3 proteins give one entry, which carries the most common genes and DNA. The V and J calls were determined by TCRdb, not by the authors. This sample gives 660,000 or so distinct CDR3 sequences in total; less than 45% of them show up just once. The top ten constitute about 7.7% of the sample.

With regard to this clonotype: What this receptor recognizes is not known. Base quality data are lacking; no much larger clone is found one base away.

Any patient with an uncontrolled infection, another autoimmune disease, pregnancy or lactation was excluded. Diagnoses relied on clinical symptoms, serum thyroxine and TRAb, thyroid ultrasound and orbital computed tomography. Total RNA was extracted using Trizol reagent, and RNA quality was assessed on an Agilent 2100 Bioanalyzer. The rearrangement combines TRBV19 with TRBJ1-1, and 7 bases in between align with TRBD1. The specimen was peripheral blood or thyroid tissue (not recorded which). The receptor's source is an adult man with Graves' disease, either hyperthyroidism or ophthalmopathy (not recorded which). The base sequence is TGTGCCAGTAGTATTTGGTCCCCGGGACAGATGAACACTGAAGCTTTCTTT. Its coded protein is CASSIWSPGQMNTEAFF.